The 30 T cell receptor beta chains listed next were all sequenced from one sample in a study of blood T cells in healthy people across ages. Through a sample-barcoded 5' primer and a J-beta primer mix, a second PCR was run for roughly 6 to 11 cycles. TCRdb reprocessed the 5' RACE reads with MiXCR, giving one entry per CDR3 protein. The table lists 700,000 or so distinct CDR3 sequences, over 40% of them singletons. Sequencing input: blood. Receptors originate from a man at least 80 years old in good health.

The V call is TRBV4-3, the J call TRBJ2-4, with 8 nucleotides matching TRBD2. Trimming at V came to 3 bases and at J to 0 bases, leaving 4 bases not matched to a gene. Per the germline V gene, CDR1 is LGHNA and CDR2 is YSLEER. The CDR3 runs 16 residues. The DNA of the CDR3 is TGCGCCAGCAGCCAGGGACTAGTGACAGCCAAAAACATTCAGTACTTC. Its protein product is CASSQGLVTAKNIQYF.

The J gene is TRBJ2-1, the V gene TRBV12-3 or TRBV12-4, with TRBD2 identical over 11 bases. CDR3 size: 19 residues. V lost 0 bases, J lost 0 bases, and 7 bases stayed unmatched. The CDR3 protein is CASSLASSGGTSSYNEQFF. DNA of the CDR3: TGTGCCAGCAGTTTAGCGTCTAGCGGGGGGACGAGCTCCTACAATGAGCAGTTCTTC.

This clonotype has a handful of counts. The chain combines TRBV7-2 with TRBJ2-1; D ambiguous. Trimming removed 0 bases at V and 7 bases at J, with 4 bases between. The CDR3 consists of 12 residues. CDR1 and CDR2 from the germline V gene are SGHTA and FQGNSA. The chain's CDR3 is CASSLAANEQFF. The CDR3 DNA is TGTGCCAGCAGCTTAGCGGCTAATGAGCAGTTCTTC. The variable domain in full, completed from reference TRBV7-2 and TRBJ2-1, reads GAGVSQSPSNKVTEKGKDVELRCDPISGHTALYWYRQSLGQGLEFLIYFQGNSAPDKSGLPSDRFSAERTGGSVSTLTIQRTQQEDSAVYLCASSLAANEQFFGPGTRLTVL.

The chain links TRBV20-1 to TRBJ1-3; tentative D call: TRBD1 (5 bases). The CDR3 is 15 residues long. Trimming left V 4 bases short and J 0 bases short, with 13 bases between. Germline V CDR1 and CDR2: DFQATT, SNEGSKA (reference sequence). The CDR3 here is CSATPGQLSGNTIYF. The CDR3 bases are TGCAGTGCTACCCCAGGGCAGCTCTCTGGAAACACCATATATTTT.

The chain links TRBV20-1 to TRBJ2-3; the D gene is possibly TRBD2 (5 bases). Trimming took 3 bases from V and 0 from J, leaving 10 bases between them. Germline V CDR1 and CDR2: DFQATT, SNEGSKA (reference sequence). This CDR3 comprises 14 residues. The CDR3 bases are TGCAGTGCTAGTTTGGTAGCGAGCACAGATACGCAGTATTTT. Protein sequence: CSASLVASTDTQYF.

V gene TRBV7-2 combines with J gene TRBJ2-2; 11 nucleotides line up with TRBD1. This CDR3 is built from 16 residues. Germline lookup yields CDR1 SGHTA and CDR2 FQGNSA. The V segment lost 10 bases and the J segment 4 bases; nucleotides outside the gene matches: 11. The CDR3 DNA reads TGTGCCACCTCCGACCGGGACAGGGGGTTCACCGGGGAGCTGTTTTTT. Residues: CATSDRDRGFTGELFF. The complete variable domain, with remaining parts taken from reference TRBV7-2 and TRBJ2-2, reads GAGVSQSPSNKVTEKGKDVELRCDPISGHTALYWYRQSLGQGLEFLIYFQGNSAPDKSGLPSDRFSAERTGGSVSTLTIQRTQQEDSAVYLCATSDRDRGFTGELFFGEGSRLTVL.

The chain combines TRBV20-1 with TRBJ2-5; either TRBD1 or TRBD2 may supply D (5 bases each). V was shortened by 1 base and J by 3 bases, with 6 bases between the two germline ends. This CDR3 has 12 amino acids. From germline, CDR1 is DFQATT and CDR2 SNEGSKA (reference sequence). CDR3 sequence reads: CSARGGEETQYF. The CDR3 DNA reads TGCAGTGCTAGAGGAGGGGAAGAGACCCAGTACTTC.

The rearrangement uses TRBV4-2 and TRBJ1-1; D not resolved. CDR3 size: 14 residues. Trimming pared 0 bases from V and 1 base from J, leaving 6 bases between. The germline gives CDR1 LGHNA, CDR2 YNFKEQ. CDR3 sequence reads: CASSQDAGNTEAFF. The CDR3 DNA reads TGTGCCAGCAGCCAAGATGCAGGGAACACTGAAGCTTTCTTT.

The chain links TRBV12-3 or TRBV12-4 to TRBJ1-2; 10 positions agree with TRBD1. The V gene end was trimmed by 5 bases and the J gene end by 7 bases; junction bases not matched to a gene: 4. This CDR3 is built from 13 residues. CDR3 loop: CASSGTGEGGYTF. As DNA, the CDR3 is TGTGCCAGCAGTGGGACAGGGGAGGGTGGCTACACCTTC.

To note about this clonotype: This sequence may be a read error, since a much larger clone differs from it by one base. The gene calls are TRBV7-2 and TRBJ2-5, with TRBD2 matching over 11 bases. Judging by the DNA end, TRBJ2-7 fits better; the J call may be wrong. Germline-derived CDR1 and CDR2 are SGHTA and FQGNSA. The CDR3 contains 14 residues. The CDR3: CASSQTSGNYEQYF. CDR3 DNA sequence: TGTGCCAGCAGCCAGACTAGCGGGAACTACGAGCAGTACTTC.

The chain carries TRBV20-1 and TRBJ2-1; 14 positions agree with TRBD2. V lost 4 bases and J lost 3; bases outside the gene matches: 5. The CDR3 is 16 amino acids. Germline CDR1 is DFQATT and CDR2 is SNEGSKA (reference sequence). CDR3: CSATRLAGGNYNEQFF. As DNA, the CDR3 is TGCAGTGCTACGAGACTAGCGGGGGGGAACTACAATGAGCAGTTCTTC.

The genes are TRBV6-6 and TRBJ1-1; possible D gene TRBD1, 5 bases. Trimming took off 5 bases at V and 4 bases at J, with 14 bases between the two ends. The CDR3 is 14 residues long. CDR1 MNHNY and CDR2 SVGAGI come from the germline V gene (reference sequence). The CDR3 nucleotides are TGTGCCAGCAGTGTACTCACGGGGGGCACTGAAGCTTTCTTT. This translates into CASSVLTGGTEAFF.

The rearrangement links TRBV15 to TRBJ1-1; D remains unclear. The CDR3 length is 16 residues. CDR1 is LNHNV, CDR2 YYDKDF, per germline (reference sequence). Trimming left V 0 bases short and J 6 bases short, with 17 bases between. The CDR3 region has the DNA TGTGCCACCAGCAGAGAAACCGCGGTCCCGCGCTCTGAAGCTTTCTTT. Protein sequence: CATSRETAVPRSEAFF.

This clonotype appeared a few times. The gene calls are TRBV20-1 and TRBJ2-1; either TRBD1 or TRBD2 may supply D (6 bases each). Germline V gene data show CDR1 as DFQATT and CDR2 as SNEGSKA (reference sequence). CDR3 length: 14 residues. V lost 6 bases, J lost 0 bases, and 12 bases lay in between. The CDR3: CSAPPGASYNEQFF. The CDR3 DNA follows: TGCAGTGCACCGCCGGGGGCCTCCTACAATGAGCAGTTCTTC.

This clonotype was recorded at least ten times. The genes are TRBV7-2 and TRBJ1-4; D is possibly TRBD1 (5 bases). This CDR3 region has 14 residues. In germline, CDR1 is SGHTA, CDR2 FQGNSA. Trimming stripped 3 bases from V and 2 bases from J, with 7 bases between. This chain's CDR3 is CASSLDITNEKLFF. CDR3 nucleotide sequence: TGTGCCAGCAGCTTGGACATTACTAATGAAAAACTGTTTTTT.

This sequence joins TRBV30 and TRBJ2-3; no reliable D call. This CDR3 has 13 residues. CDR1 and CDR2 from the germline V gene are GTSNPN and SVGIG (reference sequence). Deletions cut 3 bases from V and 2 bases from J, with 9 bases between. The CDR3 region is CAWSLGLTDTQYF. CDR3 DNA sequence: TGTGCCTGGAGCCTGGGTCTCACAGATACGCAGTATTTT.

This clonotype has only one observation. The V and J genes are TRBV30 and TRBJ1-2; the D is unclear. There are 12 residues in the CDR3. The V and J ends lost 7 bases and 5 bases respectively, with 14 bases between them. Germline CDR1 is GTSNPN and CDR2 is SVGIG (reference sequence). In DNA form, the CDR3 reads TGTGCCTTTCTAAGTTTAGGGTATGGCTACACCTTC. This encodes CAFLSLGYGYTF.

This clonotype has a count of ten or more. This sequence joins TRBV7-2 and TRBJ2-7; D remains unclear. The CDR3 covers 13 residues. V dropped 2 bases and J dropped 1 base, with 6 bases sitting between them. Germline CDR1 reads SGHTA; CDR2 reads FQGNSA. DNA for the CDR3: TGTGCCAGCAGCTTATCGGATTCCTACGAGCAGTACTTC. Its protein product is CASSLSDSYEQYF.

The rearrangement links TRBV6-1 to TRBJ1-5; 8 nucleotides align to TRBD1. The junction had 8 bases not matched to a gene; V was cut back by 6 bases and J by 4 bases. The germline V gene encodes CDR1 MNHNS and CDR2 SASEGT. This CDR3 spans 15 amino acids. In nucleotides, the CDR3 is TGTGCCAGCAGACGAAATACAGGGGGTAATCAGCCCCAGCATTTT. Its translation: CASRRNTGGNQPQHF.

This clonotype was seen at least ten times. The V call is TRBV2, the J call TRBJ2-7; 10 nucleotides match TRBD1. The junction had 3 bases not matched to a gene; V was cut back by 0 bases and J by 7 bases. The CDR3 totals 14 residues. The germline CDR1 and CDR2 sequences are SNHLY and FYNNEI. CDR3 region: CASSEAWTGGEQYF. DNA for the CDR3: TGTGCCAGCAGTGAAGCCTGGACAGGGGGTGAGCAGTACTTC.

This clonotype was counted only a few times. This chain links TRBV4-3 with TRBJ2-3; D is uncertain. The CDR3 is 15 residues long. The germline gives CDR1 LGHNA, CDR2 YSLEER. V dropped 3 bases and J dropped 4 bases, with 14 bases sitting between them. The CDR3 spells CASSHNRVGSDTQYF. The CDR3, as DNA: TGCGCCAGCAGCCATAACCGGGTAGGGTCAGATACGCAGTATTTT.

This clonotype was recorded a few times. The CDR3 DNA reads TGTGCCAGCAGGGATCGGACAGGGTGGGTCCCAGAGACCCAGTACTTC. It specifies CASRDRTGWVPETQYF. The J gene is TRBJ2-5, the V gene TRBV28, with 8 bases identical to TRBD1. Germline V lookup: CDR1 MDHEN, CDR2 SYDVKM. Trimming at V came to 6 bases and at J to 4 bases, leaving 13 bases not matched to a gene. The CDR3 runs to 16 residues.

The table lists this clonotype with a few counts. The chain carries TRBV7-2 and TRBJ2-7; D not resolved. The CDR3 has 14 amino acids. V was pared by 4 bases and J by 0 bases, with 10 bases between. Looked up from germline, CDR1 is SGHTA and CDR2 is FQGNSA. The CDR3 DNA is TGTGCCAGCAGCTCCGACTGGTTCTCCTACGAGCAGTACTTC. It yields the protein CASSSDWFSYEQYF.

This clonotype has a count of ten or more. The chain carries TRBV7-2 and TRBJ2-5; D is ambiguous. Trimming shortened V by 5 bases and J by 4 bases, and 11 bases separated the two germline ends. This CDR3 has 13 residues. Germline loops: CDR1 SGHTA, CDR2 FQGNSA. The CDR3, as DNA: TGTGCCAGCAGCCTTGGGGTCGGAGAGACCCAGTACTTC. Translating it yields CASSLGVGETQYF. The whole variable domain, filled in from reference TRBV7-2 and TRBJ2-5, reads GAGVSQSPSNKVTEKGKDVELRCDPISGHTALYWYRQSLGQGLEFLIYFQGNSAPDKSGLPSDRFSAERTGGSVSTLTIQRTQQEDSAVYLCASSLGVGETQYFGPGTRLLVL.

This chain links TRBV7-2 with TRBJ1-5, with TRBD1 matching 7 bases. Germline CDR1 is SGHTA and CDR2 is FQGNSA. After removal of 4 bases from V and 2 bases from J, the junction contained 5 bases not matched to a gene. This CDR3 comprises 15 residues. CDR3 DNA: TGTGCCAGCAGCTCTCTGACAGGGCGCAATCAGCCCCAGCATTTT. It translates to CASSSLTGRNQPQHF.

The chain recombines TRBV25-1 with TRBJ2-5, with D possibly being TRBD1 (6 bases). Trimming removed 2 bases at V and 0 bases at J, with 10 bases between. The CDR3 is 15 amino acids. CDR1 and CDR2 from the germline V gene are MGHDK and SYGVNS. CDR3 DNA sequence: TGTGCCAGCAGTGAAGGACAGATAGACCAAGAGACCCAGTACTTC. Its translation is CASSEGQIDQETQYF.

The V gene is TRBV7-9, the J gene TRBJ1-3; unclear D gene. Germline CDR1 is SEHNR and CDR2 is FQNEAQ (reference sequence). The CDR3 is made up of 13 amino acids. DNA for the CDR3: TGTGCAACCTCCGACTTTTTTGGAAACACCATATATTTT. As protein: CATSDFFGNTIYF.

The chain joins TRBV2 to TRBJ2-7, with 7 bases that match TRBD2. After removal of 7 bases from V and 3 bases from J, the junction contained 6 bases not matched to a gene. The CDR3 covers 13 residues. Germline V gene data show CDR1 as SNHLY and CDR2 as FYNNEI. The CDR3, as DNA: TGTGCCAGCATGGGGGAGGGAGGCTACGAGCAGTACTTC. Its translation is CASMGEGGYEQYF.

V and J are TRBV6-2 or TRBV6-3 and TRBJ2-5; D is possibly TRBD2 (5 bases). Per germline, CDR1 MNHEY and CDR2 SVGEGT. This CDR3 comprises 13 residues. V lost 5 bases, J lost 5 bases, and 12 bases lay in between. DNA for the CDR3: TGTGCCAGCAGTGCGCCGGGGAAGGAGACCCAGTACTTC. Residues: CASSAPGKETQYF.

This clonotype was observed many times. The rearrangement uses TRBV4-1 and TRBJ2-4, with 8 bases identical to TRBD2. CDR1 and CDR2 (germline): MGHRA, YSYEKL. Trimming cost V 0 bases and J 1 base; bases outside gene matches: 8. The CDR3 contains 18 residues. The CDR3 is CASSQEGGRGEAKNIQYF. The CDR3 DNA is TGCGCCAGCAGCCAAGAGGGAGGGCGGGGGGAGGCCAAAAACATTCAGTACTTC.